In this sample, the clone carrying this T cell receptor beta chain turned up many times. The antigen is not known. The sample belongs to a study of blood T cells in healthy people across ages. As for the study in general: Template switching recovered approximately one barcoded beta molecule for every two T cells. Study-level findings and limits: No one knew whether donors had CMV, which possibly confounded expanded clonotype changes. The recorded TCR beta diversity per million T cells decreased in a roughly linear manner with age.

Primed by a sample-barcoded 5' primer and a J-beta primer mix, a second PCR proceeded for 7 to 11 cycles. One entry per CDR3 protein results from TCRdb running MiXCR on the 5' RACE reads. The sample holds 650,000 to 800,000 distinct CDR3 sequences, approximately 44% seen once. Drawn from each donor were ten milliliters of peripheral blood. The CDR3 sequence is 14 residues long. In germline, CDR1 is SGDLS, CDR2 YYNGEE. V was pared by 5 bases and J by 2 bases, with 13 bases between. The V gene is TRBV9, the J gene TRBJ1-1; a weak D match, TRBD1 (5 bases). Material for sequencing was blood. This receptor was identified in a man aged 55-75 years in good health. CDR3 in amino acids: CASSWGTGNTEAFF. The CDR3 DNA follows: TGTGCCAGCAGTTGGGGGACCGGAAACACTGAAGCTTTCTTT.